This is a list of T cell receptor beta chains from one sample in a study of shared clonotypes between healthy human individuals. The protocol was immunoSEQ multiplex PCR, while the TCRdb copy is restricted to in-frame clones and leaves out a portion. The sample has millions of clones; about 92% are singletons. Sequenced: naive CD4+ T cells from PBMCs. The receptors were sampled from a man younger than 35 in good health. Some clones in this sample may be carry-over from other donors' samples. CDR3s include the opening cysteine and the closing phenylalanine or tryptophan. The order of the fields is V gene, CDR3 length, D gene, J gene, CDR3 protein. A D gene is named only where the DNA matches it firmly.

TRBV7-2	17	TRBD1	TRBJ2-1	CASSLALGQGGNNEQFF
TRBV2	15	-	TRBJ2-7	CASSEAPGSSYEQYF
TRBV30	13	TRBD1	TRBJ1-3	CACRQGFGNTIYF
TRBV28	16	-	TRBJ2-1	CASSHTAGVPPNEQFF
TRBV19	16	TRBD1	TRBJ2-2	CASSPSDRGNTGELFF
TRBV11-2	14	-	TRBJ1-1	CASSHGQTNTEAFF
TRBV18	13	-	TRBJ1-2	CASSPSSLNGYTF
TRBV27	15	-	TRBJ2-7	CASSLKPTGAYEQYF
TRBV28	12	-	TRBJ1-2	CASSFSELGYTF
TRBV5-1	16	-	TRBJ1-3	CASSDGLQVFGNTIYF
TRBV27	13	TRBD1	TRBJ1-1	CATRGQGGFEAFF
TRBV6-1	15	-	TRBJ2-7	CASSEPGALRYEQYF
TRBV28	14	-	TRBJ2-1	CASSPGSLLNEQFF
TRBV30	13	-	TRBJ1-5	CAWSVGVNQPQHF
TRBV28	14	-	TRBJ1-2	CASLTGGRQGGYTF
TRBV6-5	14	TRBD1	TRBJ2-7	CASSLGQGRVEQYF
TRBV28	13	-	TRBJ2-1	CASSPPPGGKQFF
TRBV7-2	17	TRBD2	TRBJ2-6	CASSLTSGSSGANVLTF